Listed here are 4 T cell receptor beta chains from one sample, sequenced in a study of shared clonotypes between healthy human individuals. Sequencing used immunoSEQ multiplex PCR; TCRdb keeps in-frame clones, though not all of them. The data hold a few million clones, with more than 90% observed a single time. Sequencing used naive CD4+ T cells sorted from blood. The subset is: CD45RA+ positively selected. The receptor source for this set is a young man in good health.

The chain recombines TRBV5-1 with TRBJ2-3; the D gene is possibly TRBD2 (6 bases). This CDR3 is built from 14 residues. Per the germline V gene, CDR1 is SGHRS and CDR2 is YFSETQ. The ends were cut back, 4 bases at V and 6 bases at J, with 15 bases in the middle. The CDR3 loop reads CASSPYSGGDTQYF. Written as DNA, the CDR3 is TGCGCCAGCAGCCCTTATAGCGGCGGGGATACGCAGTATTTT. Drawing the rest from reference TRBV5-1 and TRBJ2-3, the complete variable domain is KAGVTQTPRYLIKTRGQQVTLSCSPISGHRSVSWYQQTPGQGLQFLFEYFSETQRNKGNFPGRFSGRQFSNSRSEMNVSTLELGDSALYLCASSPYSGGDTQYFGPGTRLTVL.

The table lists this clone with a count of one. The chain has TRBV7-2 and TRBJ2-4; weak D call: TRBD1 (6 bases). Germline lookup yields CDR1 SGHTA and CDR2 FQGNSA. Trimming removed 4 bases from V and 3 bases from J, with 7 bases in between. This CDR3 has 13 residues. In DNA form, the CDR3 reads TGTGCCAGCAGCTCACAGGGCAAAAACATTCAGTACTTC. It codes for CASSSQGKNIQYF.

The V and J genes are TRBV19 and TRBJ1-2; 10 bases align to TRBD1. CDR3 length equals 15 residues. CDR1 and CDR2 from the germline V gene are LNHDA and SQIVND (reference sequence). V was clipped by 6 bases and J by 2 bases; unmatched bases: 6. The CDR3 DNA follows: TGTGCCAGTAGCCCCGCGGGACAGGGGAACTATGGCTACACCTTC. Protein: CASSPAGQGNYGYTF.

V usage is TRBV6-1 and J usage is TRBJ2-5, with 11 bases aligning to TRBD2. V lost 6 bases and J lost 2; bases outside the gene matches: 2. The CDR3 covers 14 residues. Germline assignment: CDR1 MNHNS and CDR2 SASEGT. The CDR3 protein is CASRGLAEQETQYF. The DNA of the CDR3 is TGTGCCAGCAGGGGACTAGCGGAGCAAGAGACCCAGTACTTC.